The TCR beta chain described here comes from a study of blood T cell repertoires in COVID-19 (dated by TCRdb to 2020 to 2021). Describing the broader study: Samples from collaborators originated in the United States, Italy and Spain and spanned both the acute and convalescent phases of COVID-19. Samples were obtained from the ongoing ImmuneRACE study (first 160 participants) and from about 1,300 subjects provided by 6 global collaborators. The prospective study material was composed of cDNA or gDNA derived from T cells, B-cell-depleted T cells, or PBMCs. Sample metadata almost always included a de-identified subject ID, COVID-19 status, age in years and sex. The repertoires were released in a freely available public database intended as a resource for research on the immune response to SARS-CoV-2. The dataset comprised deeply sampled blood TCRbeta repertoires from subjects exposed to, actively infected with, or recovered from COVID-19. Where available, HLA class I and class II types were taken from metadata supplied by the sample provider and were not determined by assay-based typing.

Compared with germline, V lacks 2 bases and J lacks 3 bases; bases without a gene match: 17. CDR1 and CDR2 (KGHSH, LQKENI) derive from the germline V gene. The CDR3 measures 19 amino acids from cysteine to phenylalanine. Of the read, only the CDR3 DNA is kept; its 57 bases are in frame from base 1. In the prospective study, participants were roughly 18 to 95 years old, resided in about two dozen geographic areas of the United States, and were enrolled through a virtual design. Cohort assignment in the prospective study relied on participant-reported clinical history from a screening survey and a study questionnaire. Recovered participants in ImmuneRACE Cohort 3 were defined as having two consecutive negative NP/OP PCR tests, clearance from a healthcare professional, or resolution of symptoms. Each participant in the prospective study had whole blood, serum and a nasopharyngeal or oropharyngeal swab collected by mobile phlebotomists. Participants in the prospective study had the option to provide additional blood draws and questionnaires over a roughly 2-month period. Prospective study blood samples were shipped either frozen or at room temperature before DNA extraction.

Notes on this clone: The antigen it recognizes is unknown. Per-base qualities were not stored, and no clone one base away is much larger.

The immunoSEQ Assay, a bias-controlled multiplex PCR, was used to amplify TCRbeta CDR3 regions from genomic DNA. In the authors' own workflow: The number of nucleated cells in each sample was estimated by amplification of reference gene primers within the assay. To quantify the absolute abundance of each unique TCRbeta CDR3 rearrangement, sequence reads were collapsed and filtered. For each sample, productive Simpson clonality was calculated as the square root of Simpson's diversity index over productive rearrangements. What TCRdb holds here is the immuneACCESS table cut down to in-frame rearrangements. Part of the clones is not present; checked against another copy, under half of the missing clones reflect an unresolved V gene, and the others are unexplained. V and J calls and clone size are as listed in that table; D and trimming were resolved from the DNA. A total of about 200,000 clones appear in this sample, approximately 84% of them only once. The ten largest clones take up roughly 6.9% of the sample.

Beyond this particular receptor, the publication reports: The amount of clinical and demographic metadata varied by source and participant and was provided uncurated.

This clonotype originated in a middle-aged man who had recovered from COVID-19. What was sequenced was PBMCs or T cells enriched from blood (not recorded which). Recombination joined TRBV18 with TRBJ2-3; 7 central nucleotides agree with TRBD1. The CDR3 protein: CASSPLTLRQGLATDTQYF. The nucleotides read TGTGCCAGCTCACCATTAACCCTCCGACAGGGCCTTGCAACAGATACGCAGTATTTT.